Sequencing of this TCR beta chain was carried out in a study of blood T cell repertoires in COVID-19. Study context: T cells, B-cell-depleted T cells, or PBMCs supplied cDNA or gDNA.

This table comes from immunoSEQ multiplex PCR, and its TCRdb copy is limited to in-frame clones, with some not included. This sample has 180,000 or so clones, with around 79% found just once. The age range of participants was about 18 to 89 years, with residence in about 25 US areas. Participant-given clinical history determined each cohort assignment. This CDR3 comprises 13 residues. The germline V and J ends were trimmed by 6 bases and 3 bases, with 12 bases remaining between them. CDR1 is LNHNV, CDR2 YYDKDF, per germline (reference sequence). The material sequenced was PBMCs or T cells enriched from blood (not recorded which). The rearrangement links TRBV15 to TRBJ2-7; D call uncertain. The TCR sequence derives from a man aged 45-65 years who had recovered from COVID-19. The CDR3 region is CATRESPFYEQYF. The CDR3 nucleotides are TGTGCCACCAGAGAGAGTCCCTTCTACGAGCAGTACTTC.